This passage covers 25 T cell receptor beta chains from one sample sequenced in a study of blood T cell repertoires in COVID-19 (dated by TCRdb to 2018 to 2020). The receptor library was made with the immunoSEQ multiplex PCR assay. This is the immuneACCESS table as TCRdb keeps it, with only in-frame sequences that have V and J called. A part of the clones is gone; compared with another copy, unresolved V genes explain less than half, and the rest is unexplained. Present in this sample are approximately 230,000 clones, 80% to 95% of which were seen just once. Of the sample, 1.5% to 2% falls within the top ten clones. The sample taken for sequencing was PBMCs or T cells enriched from blood (not recorded which). These receptor sequences come from a woman under 30 who had recovered from COVID-19.

This clone was counted a single time. The chain couples TRBV10-2 to TRBJ1-2; 7 bases map to TRBD1. This CDR3 region has 14 residues. V was pared by 0 bases and J by 6 bases, with 4 bases of the junction left unmatched. In germline, CDR1 is WSHSY, CDR2 SAAADI. The CDR3 DNA reads as TGCGCCAGCAGTGAGTCAAAGGGGGCTAATGGCTACACCTTC. This translates into CASSESKGANGYTF.

The chain combines TRBV11-3 with TRBJ2-5; possible D gene TRBD2, 5 bases. The germline V and J ends were trimmed by 5 bases and 7 bases, with 17 bases remaining between them. The CDR3 spans 14 residues. Germline V gene lookup returns CDR1 SGHNT and CDR2 YENEEA. The CDR3 region is CASSPSRPLGTQYF. The CDR3 coding sequence is TGTGCCAGCAGCCCTAGCCGACCTCTGGGGACCCAGTACTTC.

The CDR3 region has the DNA TGTGCCAGCTTCTCGGGGGTGAACACTGAAGCTTTCTTT. Amino acids: CASFSGVNTEAFF. The rearrangement links TRBV6-5 to TRBJ1-1, with D possibly TRBD1 on 5 matching bases. The V gene lost 8 bases and the J gene lost 0 bases, with 10 bases spanning the gap. The CDR3 loop spans 13 amino acids. Germline loops: CDR1 MNHEY, CDR2 SVGAGI.

This clone was seen a handful of times. The chain is built from TRBV4-3 and TRBJ1-4; the D gene is possibly TRBD1 (5 bases). Trimming took 1 base from V and 7 from J, leaving 10 bases between them. There are 14 residues in the CDR3. Looked up from germline, CDR1 is LGHNA and CDR2 is YSLEER. CDR3 residues: CASSQGRGSEKLFF. CDR3 nucleotides: TGCGCCAGCAGCCAAGGGAGGGGAAGTGAAAAACTGTTTTTT.

The V gene is TRBV2, the J gene TRBJ2-7, with TRBD1 identical over 9 bases. Unmatched junction bases numbered 10, after V lost 6 bases and J lost 4 bases. CDR1 and CDR2 (germline): SNHLY, FYNNEI. The CDR3 extends over 15 amino acids. In nucleotides, the CDR3 is TGTGCCAGCAGGGAACCAGGACAGGGGACTTACGAGCAGTACTTC. Translating gives CASREPGQGTYEQYF.

This rearrangement joins TRBV6-2 or TRBV6-3 to TRBJ1-1; tentative D call: TRBD1 (6 bases). Trimming pared 2 bases from V and 6 bases from J, leaving 19 bases between. CDR1 is MNHEY and CDR2 is SVGEGT in the germline V gene. The CDR3 is 16 amino acids. CDR3 sequence reads: CASSYMYDRGFAEAFF. As DNA, the CDR3 is TGTGCCAGCAGTTACATGTATGATAGGGGGTTCGCTGAAGCTTTCTTT.

This clone was counted once. This chain uses TRBV6-5 with TRBJ1-5, with D possibly being TRBD1 (6 bases). The CDR3 contains 13 residues. Germline CDR1 reads MNHEY; CDR2 reads SVGAGI. Trimming took 8 bases from V and 3 from J, leaving 11 bases between them. DNA of the CDR3: TGTGCCAGCGTACGGGACAACAATCAGCCCCAGCATTTT. Its protein is CASVRDNNQPQHF.

This chain connects TRBV7-9 to TRBJ1-6; possible D gene TRBD1, 5 bases. The CDR3 is made up of 16 amino acids. Germline V gives CDR1 SEHNR, CDR2 FQNEAQ (reference sequence). Between the trimmed V and J ends, which lost 6 bases and 0 bases, there was a span of 12 bases. The CDR3 coding sequence is TGTGCCAGCAGGGCCGGGGGGAGCTCCTATAATTCACCCCTCCACTTT. Translated, it gives CASRAGGSSYNSPLHF.

Concerning this clone itself: The sample carries other DNA sequences with the same CDR3. The CDR3 sequence is CASSQGQGGYGYTF. In DNA form, the CDR3 reads TGTGCCAGCAGCCAAGGACAGGGAGGCTATGGCTACACCTTC. The rearrangement links TRBV3-1 (or the pseudogene TRBV3-2) to TRBJ1-2; TRBD1 aligns across 7 bases. V was clipped by 1 base and J by 4 bases; unmatched bases: 3. The germline V gene encodes CDR1 LGHDT and CDR2 YNNKEL (reference sequence). The CDR3 runs 14 residues.

This chain links TRBV6-5 with TRBJ2-1, with D possibly matching TRBD1 (7 bases). In germline, CDR1 is MNHEY, CDR2 SVGAGI. The CDR3 is 15 residues long. Trimming removed 8 bases from V and 7 bases from J, with 21 bases in between. The CDR3 loop is CASSVQGGNYNEQFF. As DNA, the CDR3 is TGTGCCAGCTCAGTCCAGGGGGGTAATTATAATGAGCAGTTCTTC.

This rearrangement joins TRBV6-5 to TRBJ2-2; 7 bases align to TRBD1. Germline V gene sequence: CDR1 MNHEY, CDR2 SVGAGI. CDR3 length: 14 residues. The J segment lost 0 bases and the V segment lost 6 bases, leaving 1 base of the junction unmatched. CDR3: CASRGQSNTGELFF. The CDR3 DNA sequence: TGTGCCAGCAGGGGACAGTCGAACACCGGGGAGCTGTTTTTT.

V and J are TRBV24-1 and TRBJ2-2; D perhaps matches TRBD2 (5 bases). The CDR3 totals 9 residues. Germline values: CDR1 KGHDR, CDR2 SFDVKD. Trimming stripped 12 bases from V and 8 bases from J, with 6 bases between. Written as DNA, the CDR3 is TGTGCCCCGGGGGGGGAGCTGTTTTTT. The encoded protein is CAPGGELFF.

CDR3 sequence reads: CASSPGQGAGTYEQYF. CDR3 DNA sequence: TGCGCCAGCAGCCCGGGACAGGGGGCCGGTACCTACGAGCAGTACTTC. The chain carries TRBV5-1 and TRBJ2-7; TRBD1 matches at 12 bases. The V segment lost 4 bases and the J segment 2 bases; nucleotides outside the gene matches: 7. Germline CDR1 reads SGHRS; CDR2 reads YFSETQ. The CDR3 runs to 16 residues.

The chain joins TRBV18 to TRBJ1-1; D is possibly TRBD1 (5 bases). This CDR3 comprises 13 residues. Germline V lookup: CDR1 KGHSH, CDR2 LQKENI. Trimming pared 5 bases from V and 1 base from J, leaving 8 bases between. The CDR3, as DNA: TGTGCCAGCTCAGAAACAGGGAACACTGAAGCTTTCTTT. Its translation is CASSETGNTEAFF.

V and J are TRBV10-3 and TRBJ2-2, with TRBD2 as a possible D gene (6 bases). The CDR3 covers 16 residues. Germline V gives CDR1 ENHRY, CDR2 SYGVKD. The germline V and J ends were trimmed by 7 bases and 7 bases, with 22 bases remaining between them. DNA of the CDR3: TGTGCCATCACCGGCGGAGGGAAGATCGAGCGCGGGGAGCTGTTTTTT. As protein: CAITGGGKIERGELFF.

V is TRBV7-6 and J is TRBJ1-6, with 8 nucleotides matching TRBD1. J was trimmed by 7 bases and V by 3 bases; bases with no gene match: 5. The CDR3 runs 15 residues. Germline CDR1 and CDR2: SGHVS and FNYEAQ. The CDR3 here is CASSLSDRVNSPLHF. CDR3 nucleotides: TGTGCCAGCAGCTTGTCGGACAGGGTAAATTCACCCCTCCACTTT.

This rearrangement joins TRBV7-9 to TRBJ2-7, with TRBD2 as a possible D gene (5 bases). The CDR3 contains 15 residues. CDR1 SEHNR and CDR2 FQNEAQ come from the germline V gene (reference sequence). Trimming took off 1 base at V and 7 bases at J, with 17 bases between the two ends. This CDR3 reads CASSLGVGSRLEQYF. The CDR3 nucleotides read TGTGCCAGCAGCTTAGGTGTGGGGAGTCGTCTGGAGCAGTACTTC.

V is TRBV10-2 and J is TRBJ2-5; 8 nucleotides line up with TRBD1. After removal of 6 bases from V and 5 bases from J, the junction contained 5 bases not matched to a gene. This CDR3 spans 13 amino acids. CDR1 is WSHSY and CDR2 is SAAADI in the germline V gene. CDR3 nucleotide sequence: TGCGCCAGCAGGAGCGACAGGGGTGAGACCCAGTACTTC. This gives the protein CASRSDRGETQYF.

The CDR3 spells CASSTGMNTEAFF. DNA of the CDR3: TGTGCCAGTAGCACAGGAATGAACACTGAAGCTTTCTTT. The chain carries TRBV19 and TRBJ1-1, with a tentative D call TRBD1 (5 bases). Germline V CDR1 and CDR2: LNHDA, SQIVND (reference sequence). The CDR3 totals 13 residues. The V end lost 6 bases, the J end lost 0 bases, and 8 bases lay between the germline ends.

The chain uses TRBV2 and TRBJ1-6, with 9 bases that match TRBD1. The CDR3 runs to 14 residues. V shed 8 bases, J shed 7 bases, and the junction held 6 bases outside the gene matches. CDR1 and CDR2 from the germline V gene are SNHLY and FYNNEI. The CDR3 is CASRDREGNSPLHF. CDR3 nucleotide sequence: TGTGCCAGCCGGGACAGGGAGGGGAATTCACCCCTCCACTTT.

The chain uses TRBV5-1 and TRBJ1-6; 7 bases match TRBD1. CDR3 size: 16 residues. Trimming removed 1 base from V and 5 bases from J; junction bases left unmatched: 6. Germline lookup yields CDR1 SGHRS and CDR2 YFSETQ. CDR3 amino acids: CASSLSPTGNNSPLHF. The CDR3 bases are TGCGCCAGCAGCTTGTCCCCGACAGGGAATAATTCACCCCTCCACTTT. Looking up the rest from reference TRBV5-1 and TRBJ1-6 gives the full variable domain: KAGVTQTPRYLIKTRGQQVTLSCSPISGHRSVSWYQQTPGQGLQFLFEYFSETQRNKGNFPGRFSGRQFSNSRSEMNVSTLELGDSALYLCASSLSPTGNNSPLHFGNGTRLTVT.

This rearrangement joins TRBV27 to TRBJ2-1; the match to TRBD2 covers 7 bases. The CDR3 loop spans 15 amino acids. Germline values: CDR1 MNHEY, CDR2 SMNVEV (reference sequence). Germline trimming cut 5 bases from V and 4 bases from J; bases unmatched to any gene: 8. CDR3 loop: CASSPLLAGYNEQFF. CDR3 nucleotides: TGTGCCAGCAGTCCCTTATTAGCGGGTTACAATGAGCAGTTCTTC.

The gene calls are TRBV6-1 and TRBJ2-1, with D tentatively TRBD2 (6 bases). The CDR3 runs 15 residues. Germline CDR1 is MNHNS and CDR2 is SASEGT. Trimming took 2 bases from V and 4 from J, leaving 12 bases between them. The CDR3 sequence: CASSEPPSDYNEQFF. CDR3 nucleotide sequence: TGTGCCAGCAGTGAACCGCCTAGCGATTACAATGAGCAGTTCTTC.

The V gene is TRBV5-1, the J gene TRBJ2-7; 8 bases match TRBD2. Germline V lookup: CDR1 SGHRS, CDR2 YFSETQ. This CDR3 has 16 amino acids. V trimming: 1 base; J trimming: 3 bases; junction bases outside the gene matches: 9. The CDR3: CASSLLSGSFGYEQYF. As DNA, the CDR3 is TGCGCCAGCAGCTTGCTAAGCGGGAGTTTCGGCTACGAGCAGTACTTC.

This chain joins TRBV11-2 and TRBJ1-2, with a possible D match to TRBD1 (5 bases). The CDR3 totals 12 residues. Germline V gene lookup returns CDR1 SGHAT and CDR2 FQNNGV. V lost 7 bases and J 4 bases, leaving 10 bases between the germline ends. CDR3 nucleotides: TGTGCCAGCACCCAGGGCGGCTATGGCTACACCTTC. It translates to CASTQGGYGYTF.